The sample holds one count of the clone carrying this TCR beta chain. As yet, its antigen is unknown. Relative to the germline gene, one junction end is altered; a read error may explain this. Three rounds of nested PCR, following a modified ARM-PCR protocol, produced the TCRbeta library. TCRdb fed the multiplex PCR reads into MiXCR, producing one record per CDR3 protein. This sample has roughly 74,000 distinct CDR3 sequences, with just over 75% found just once. These data are taken from a study of tumor and adjacent non-tumor tissue in lung cancer. Study-wide results and caveats: Compared with tumor, normal lung showed significantly lower TCR diversity.

The CDR3 has 13 residues. Germline assignment: CDR1 SQVTM and CDR2 ANQGSEA. The template was RNA from unsorted bulk tissue. This non-tumor lung sample came from over 3 cm beyond the tumor edge. The sample was distant non-tumor lung tissue. The clonotype comes from an older man with non-small cell lung cancer. This chain joins TRBV29-1 and TRBJ1-1; D uncertain. The CDR3 is CSVVIPMNAEAFF. The CDR3 DNA reads as TGCAGCGTTGTTATCCCGATGAACGCTGAAGCTTTCTTT.